The 24 T cell receptor beta chains below were found in one sample sequenced in a study of blood T cell repertoires in COVID-19. Method: immunoSEQ multiplex PCR; TCRdb's copy keeps in-frame clones and lacks some. The sample gives 270,000 or so clones, under 90% of which show up once; roughly 3% is in the top ten. The material sequenced was peripheral blood. These TCRs come from a woman aged 18-35 years with acute or convalescent COVID-19.

J is TRBJ1-1 and V is TRBV12-5; maybe TRBD1 (6 bases). This CDR3 has 14 residues. CDR1 is LGHNT and CDR2 is FRNRAP in the germline V gene. Trimming stripped 6 bases from V and 0 bases from J, with 11 bases between. DNA for the CDR3: TGTGCTAGTGGAGTAGGGGGACTGAACACTGAAGCTTTCTTT. Translation: CASGVGGLNTEAFF.

This clone occurred a few times. J is TRBJ2-1 and V is TRBV18; 14 bases are shared with TRBD2. Germline assignment: CDR1 KGHSH and CDR2 LQKENI. The V and J ends lost 3 bases and 10 bases, in that order; junction bases with no gene match: 11. The CDR3 loop spans 17 amino acids. The DNA for the CDR3 is TGTGCCAGCTCACCCCCCCGGGGACTAGCGGGGGTCGGGGAGCAGTTCTTC. This gives the protein CASSPPRGLAGVGEQFF.

The genes are TRBV11-3 and TRBJ2-5; the D gene is possibly TRBD2 (6 bases). V was clipped by 3 bases and J by 3 bases, with 8 bases between them. CDR3 length equals 13 residues. The germline V gene has CDR1 SGHNT and CDR2 YENEEA. In nucleotides, the CDR3 is TGTGCCAGCAGCTTTGGCGGGGAAGAGACCCAGTACTTC. It specifies CASSFGGEETQYF.

The V and J genes are TRBV7-6 and TRBJ2-2; D is ambiguous. This CDR3 comprises 16 residues. Per the germline V gene, CDR1 is SGHVS and CDR2 is FNYEAQ. V dropped 1 base and J dropped 2 bases, with 11 bases sitting between them. CDR3 sequence: CASSLVRSFNTGELFF. The DNA for the CDR3 is TGTGCCAGCAGCTTAGTGCGTAGTTTTAACACCGGGGAGCTGTTTTTT.

The V gene is TRBV7-8, the J gene TRBJ2-1; 11 positions match TRBD2. This CDR3 is 15 amino acids long. V was pared by 5 bases and J by 7 bases, with 7 bases of the junction left unmatched. Germline CDR1 reads SGHVS; CDR2 reads FQNEAQ. The CDR3 here is CASSPGASGGNEQFF. The CDR3 DNA follows: TGTGCCAGCAGCCCGGGGGCTAGCGGGGGGAATGAGCAGTTCTTC.

The sample holds a few counts of this clone. CDR3 region: CASSSLAPLYTQYF. As DNA, the CDR3 is TGTGCCAGCAGTTCGCTGGCCCCTCTTTATACGCAGTATTTT. V usage is TRBV6-5 and J usage is TRBJ2-3; D not certain. With 4 bases removed from V and 7 bases from J, the gap between germline ends came to 15 bases. The CDR3 covers 14 residues. Germline loops: CDR1 MNHEY, CDR2 SVGAGI.

V is TRBV5-6 and J is TRBJ2-3, with 10 bases fitting TRBD2. V lost 5 bases, J lost 5 bases, and 14 bases stayed unmatched. The CDR3 has 17 amino acids. CDR1 is SGHDT and CDR2 is YYEEEE in the germline V gene. CDR3 in DNA: TGTGCCAGCAGACATATCGGGAGCGGGAGGGCAGGAGATACGCAGTATTTT. Translated: CASRHIGSGRAGDTQYF.

The rearrangement links TRBV4-3 to TRBJ1-1, with no clear D. The V and J ends lost 0 bases and 1 base respectively, with 12 bases between them. Germline loops: CDR1 LGHNA, CDR2 YSLEER. This CDR3 region has 16 residues. CDR3 coding DNA: TGCGCCAGCAGCCAAGATATCACCCAGTGGAACACTGAAGCTTTCTTT. Residues: CASSQDITQWNTEAFF.

The chain's CDR3 is CASSSGLVSYEQYF. CDR3 nucleotide sequence: TGTGCCAGCAGCTCAGGACTAGTCTCCTACGAGCAGTACTTC. The chain joins TRBV7-9 to TRBJ2-7, with 7 bases lining up with TRBD2. The J segment lost 0 bases and the V segment lost 4 bases, leaving 3 bases of the junction unmatched. CDR3 length: 14 amino acids. The germline V gene has CDR1 SEHNR and CDR2 FQNEAQ (reference sequence).

The chain has TRBV2 and TRBJ2-2; 9 bases are shared with TRBD2. Germline-derived CDR1 and CDR2 are SNHLY and FYNNEI. The J segment lost 4 bases and the V segment lost 5 bases, leaving 8 bases of the junction unmatched. The CDR3 length is 16 residues. The CDR3 is CASSQMTSGPTGELFF. CDR3 nucleotides: TGTGCCAGCAGTCAAATGACTAGCGGTCCCACCGGGGAGCTGTTTTTT.

This clone appeared once. The chain employs TRBV6-4 and TRBJ2-1, with D possibly matching TRBD2 (5 bases). V lost 3 bases and J lost 3, with 15 bases in between. The germline CDR1 and CDR2 sequences are MRHNA and SNTAGT. This CDR3 is 16 amino acids long. CDR3 amino acids: CASSESAEALYNEQFF. CDR3 bases: TGTGCCAGCAGTGAATCAGCGGAAGCTCTCTACAATGAGCAGTTCTTC.

The gene calls are TRBV29-1 and TRBJ2-4; D is perhaps TRBD2 (6 bases). The CDR3 consists of 13 residues. Trimming took off 5 bases at V and 2 bases at J, with 10 bases between the two ends. CDR1 and CDR2 from the germline V gene are SQVTM and ANQGSEA. CDR3 loop: CSVLEGSKNIQYF. The CDR3 DNA is TGCAGCGTTCTGGAGGGGTCCAAAAACATTCAGTACTTC.

The chain has TRBV18 and TRBJ1-1; D is unclear. Germline V gene lookup returns CDR1 KGHSH and CDR2 LQKENI. The germline V and J ends were trimmed by 3 bases and 5 bases, with 16 bases remaining between them. The CDR3 totals 15 residues. The CDR3 DNA sequence: TGTGCCAGCTCACCGTATAGCGGGAGGCGGACTGAAGCTTTCTTT. Protein sequence: CASSPYSGRRTEAFF.

The chain's CDR3 is CATSETDRRTDTQYF. The DNA for the CDR3 is TGTGCCACCAGTGAAACTGACAGGCGCACAGATACGCAGTATTTT. The rearrangement uses TRBV24-1 and TRBJ2-3; D possibly corresponds to TRBD1 (6 bases). Trimming took off 4 bases at V and 1 base at J, with 11 bases between the two ends. There are 15 residues in the CDR3. Germline V lookup: CDR1 KGHDR, CDR2 SFDVKD.

The rearrangement uses TRBV19 and TRBJ2-1; 11 nucleotides match TRBD2. V lost 6 bases, J lost 2 bases, and 3 bases stayed unmatched. Germline CDR1 and CDR2: LNHDA and SQIVND (reference sequence). The CDR3 has 15 residues. In DNA form, the CDR3 reads TGTGCCAGTAGCAAGACTAGCGGGACCTACAATGAGCAGTTCTTC. This sequence encodes CASSKTSGTYNEQFF.

This clone was detected only a few times. V is TRBV7-2 and J is TRBJ1-3; 9 bases agree with TRBD1. V gave up 5 bases and J gave up 1 base; unmatched junction bases: 3. The CDR3 loop spans 15 amino acids. Germline V CDR1 and CDR2: SGHTA, FQGNSA. DNA of the CDR3: TGTGCCAGCAGCCATGGACAGGGGTCTGGAAACACCATATATTTT. This translates into CASSHGQGSGNTIYF.

This rearrangement joins TRBV19 to TRBJ2-7; TRBD1 matches at 9 bases. Germline assignment: CDR1 LNHDA and CDR2 SQIVND (reference sequence). The CDR3 spans 15 residues. Unmatched junction bases numbered 10, after V lost 7 bases and J lost 3 bases. This CDR3 reads CASNSQGAPYYEQYF. The CDR3 region has the DNA TGTGCCAGTAACTCACAGGGGGCCCCCTACTACGAGCAGTACTTC.

The V gene is TRBV7-2, the J gene TRBJ1-2; 8 bases are a match to TRBD1. Germline CDR1 SGHTA, CDR2 FQGNSA. The V gene end was trimmed by 5 bases and the J gene end by 7 bases; junction bases not matched to a gene: 18. The CDR3 consists of 17 residues. DNA of the CDR3: TGTGCCAGCAGCCCGACGTGGGTCGTTCAGGGGGCGGGTGGCTACACCTTC. Its translation: CASSPTWVVQGAGGYTF.

This clone was found a few times. The chain combines TRBV7-8 with TRBJ2-2; D may be TRBD2 (6 bases). CDR3 length: 16 amino acids. Trimming removed 2 bases at V and 1 base at J, with 11 bases between. The germline CDR1 and CDR2 sequences are SGHVS and FQNEAQ. The CDR3 sequence: CASSLFGGGNTGELFF. The CDR3, as DNA: TGTGCCAGCAGCTTATTCGGGGGAGGGAACACCGGGGAGCTGTTTTTT.

The CDR3 bases are TGTGCCAGCAGCGTAGGTTTGTCCACATATAATGAAAAACTGTTTTTT. The encoded protein is CASSVGLSTYNEKLFF. This chain uses TRBV9 with TRBJ1-4; D uncertain. Looked up from germline, CDR1 is SGDLS and CDR2 is YYNGEE. The CDR3 is 16 amino acids. Trimming removed 0 bases at V and 4 bases at J, with 13 bases between.

This chain links TRBV29-1 with TRBJ2-1, with no clear D. CDR1 and CDR2 from the germline V gene are SQVTM and ANQGSEA. This CDR3 region has 11 residues. V was cut by 5 bases and J by 1 base, with 3 bases left in between. In nucleotides, the CDR3 is TGCAGCGTTCGTTCCTACAATGAGCAGTTCTTC. It translates to CSVRSYNEQFF.

This chain joins TRBV7-9 and TRBJ1-3; TRBD1 agrees at 8 bases. The CDR3 has 16 amino acids. Trimming took 5 bases from V and 3 from J; bases not matched to a gene: 9. The germline CDR1 and CDR2 sequences are SEHNR and FQNEAQ (reference sequence). The CDR3 loop is CASSGDQGAHGNTIYF. As DNA, the CDR3 is TGTGCCAGCAGCGGAGACCAGGGGGCGCATGGAAACACCATATATTTT.

V and J are TRBV7-9 and TRBJ2-1; 9 nucleotides match TRBD1. Germline CDR1 reads SEHNR; CDR2 reads FQNEAQ (reference sequence). V lost 5 bases to trimming and J lost 6 bases; unmatched junction nucleotides: 5. CDR3 length equals 14 residues. The CDR3, as DNA: TGTGCCAGCAGCCACCGGGACAGGGCCAATGAGCAGTTCTTC. Protein product: CASSHRDRANEQFF.

The chain links TRBV27 to TRBJ2-7, with 7 bases that match TRBD1. The germline V gene has CDR1 MNHEY and CDR2 SMNVEV (reference sequence). The CDR3 totals 13 residues. The J segment lost 3 bases and the V segment lost 6 bases, leaving 5 bases of the junction unmatched. This CDR3 is CASRIQGNYEQYF. In DNA, the CDR3 is TGTGCCAGCAGGATACAGGGGAACTACGAGCAGTACTTC.